This TCR beta chain was recovered during a study of PD-L1 blockade in urothelial cancer. Overall study results and limits: Sub-median blood TCR clonality before treatment predicted longer survival.

Germline CDR1 reads SGHRS; CDR2 reads YFSETQ. V lost 3 bases to trimming and J lost 2 bases; unmatched junction nucleotides: 11. The CDR3 is made up of 18 amino acids. This table comes from immunoSEQ multiplex PCR, and its TCRdb copy is limited to in-frame clones, with some not included. The data contain under 50,000 clones, 86% of them singletons. Specified time point: peripheral blood 6 weeks after treatment start. A note on this clone: What it recognizes is unknown.

This receptor was taken from a man aged 55-75 years with urothelial cancer. This material consisted of PBMCs, taken around atezolizumab (anti-PD-L1) treatment. This chain uses TRBV5-1 with TRBJ2-1; the match to TRBD2 covers 10 bases. The CDR3 DNA reads as TGCGCCAGCAGCTCTTGGTGGGGAGCGGGAGGGACCTACAATGAGCAGTTCTTC. Protein: CASSSWWGAGGTYNEQFF.